These 9 T cell receptor beta chains were sequenced from one sample in a study of blood T cell repertoires in COVID-19. TCRdb's copy holds only in-frame clones and misses some; the assay was immunoSEQ multiplex PCR. This table holds about 200,000 clones, 85% to 90% found once. The sample consisted of peripheral blood. These receptors all come from a man in his fifties with acute or convalescent COVID-19.

The rearrangement uses TRBV6-5 and TRBJ1-1, with TRBD1 matching over 10 bases. Unmatched junction bases numbered 9, after V lost 6 bases and J lost 5 bases. The CDR3 consists of 15 residues. Germline CDR1 MNHEY, CDR2 SVGAGI. CDR3 nucleotides: TGTGCCAGCAGCCCCCCCGGGACAGGGGAAACTGAAGCTTTCTTT. This codes for CASSPPGTGETEAFF.

The rearrangement links TRBV9 to TRBJ2-1; 8 bases match TRBD1. The length of the CDR3 is 15 residues. Per germline, CDR1 SGDLS and CDR2 YYNGEE. The junction had 5 bases not matched to a gene; V was cut back by 0 bases and J by 6 bases. The chain's CDR3 is CASSVEGTGGNEQFF. CDR3 nucleotide sequence: TGTGCCAGCAGCGTAGAAGGGACAGGAGGCAATGAGCAGTTCTTC.

The CDR3 is CASSLPPQTNRGEQYF. The CDR3 bases are TGCGCCAGCAGCTTGCCCCCCCAGACGAACCGAGGCGAGCAGTACTTC. The chain is built from TRBV5-1 and TRBJ2-7; D gene uncertain. The germline V gene encodes CDR1 SGHRS and CDR2 YFSETQ. The V end was cut by 1 base, the J end by 6 bases, with 20 bases between. CDR3 length: 16 amino acids.

This clone was detected only once. CDR3 amino acids: CASSLGGGNSYEQYF. CDR3 coding DNA: TGTGCCAGCAGCCTAGGGGGGGGCAACTCCTACGAGCAGTACTTC. The chain recombines TRBV14 with TRBJ2-7; D perhaps matches TRBD2 (7 bases). The CDR3 has 15 residues. The germline V gene has CDR1 SGHDN and CDR2 FVKESK. V lost 4 bases, J lost 0 bases, and 13 bases lay in between.

The rearrangement uses TRBV25-1 and TRBJ1-3; 7 nucleotides agree with TRBD1. The CDR3 loop spans 14 amino acids. After removal of 6 bases from V and 4 bases from J, the junction contained 6 bases not matched to a gene. CDR1 and CDR2 (germline): MGHDK, SYGVNS. CDR3 amino acids: CASRPTGAGNTIYF. In DNA form, the CDR3 reads TGTGCCAGCAGACCAACAGGGGCCGGAAACACCATATATTTT.

J is TRBJ1-5 and V is TRBV7-9; 9 bases map to TRBD1. Germline values: CDR1 SEHNR, CDR2 FQNEAQ (reference sequence). The CDR3 covers 16 residues. With 1 base clipped from V and 3 bases from J, the junction kept 4 bases outside the gene matches. The DNA for the CDR3 is TGTGCCAGCAGCTTAGATTGGGACAGGGACAATCAGCCCCAGCATTTT. This translates into CASSLDWDRDNQPQHF.

V and J are TRBV19 and TRBJ1-4, with D maybe TRBD1 (6 bases). This CDR3 is built from 16 residues. Trimming took 11 bases from V and 2 from J, leaving 21 bases between them. Germline V CDR1 and CDR2: LNHDA, SQIVND (reference sequence). CDR3 sequence (DNA): TGTGCCTCTTGCCGGGACAAGACTCTCACTAATGAAAAACTGTTTTTT. It yields the protein CASCRDKTLTNEKLFF. The variable domain in full, completed from reference TRBV19 and TRBJ1-4, reads DGGITQSPKYLFRKEGQNVTLSCEQNLNHDAMYWYRQDPGQGLRLIYYSQIVNDFQKGDIAEGYSVSREKKESFPLTVTSAQKNPTAFYLCASCRDKTLTNEKLFFGSGTQLSVL.

This sequence joins TRBV7-2 and TRBJ2-7; tentatively, D is TRBD1 (6 bases). Germline V gene lookup returns CDR1 SGHTA and CDR2 FQGNSA. The CDR3 contains 15 residues. Deletions cut 4 bases from V and 2 bases from J, with 15 bases between. Here the CDR3 reads CASSSDRRSTYEQYF. CDR3 nucleotides: TGTGCCAGCAGCTCCGACAGGAGGTCAACCTACGAGCAGTACTTC.

This clone turned up a few times. The chain combines TRBV5-6 with TRBJ1-2; the match to TRBD1 covers 7 bases. The V gene's germline CDR1 is SGHDT and CDR2 YYEEEE. CDR3 size: 16 residues. The V segment lost 0 bases and the J segment 9 bases; nucleotides outside the gene matches: 14. The CDR3 DNA sequence: TGTGCCAGCAGCTTGGCCTCCCCGACAGGGTATAATCGCTACACCTTC. This codes for CASSLASPTGYNRYTF.